Below are 10 T cell receptor beta chains sequenced from a single sample in a study of CD8 T cells in Susac syndrome. Random hexamers were used to reverse transcribe an amount of roughly 0.45 to 1 ug RNA. TCRdb ran MiXCR on the immunoSEQ multiplex PCR reads and lists one entry per CDR3 protein. Here the sample spans about 120,000 distinct CDR3 sequences, roughly 92% being singletons. Material: CD4+ T cells from PBMCs. The receptors here all came from a human donor in good health.

The J gene is TRBJ1-5, the V gene TRBV7-2, with TRBD1 as a possible D gene (5 bases). CDR1 is SGHTA and CDR2 is FQGNSA in the germline V gene. The CDR3 has 13 amino acids. V lost 2 bases and J lost 6, with 8 bases in between. This CDR3 is CASSLPGLQPQHF. CDR3 in DNA: TGTGCCAGCAGCTTACCGGGGCTTCAGCCCCAGCATTTT.

The chain couples TRBV30 to TRBJ2-6, with D unclear. Germline V gives CDR1 GTSNPN, CDR2 SVGIG (reference sequence). The CDR3 runs to 15 residues. Trimming removed 1 base from V and 2 bases from J, with 9 bases in between. CDR3 loop: CAWSGGTTGANVLTF. CDR3 nucleotides: TGTGCCTGGAGTGGGGGTACAACTGGGGCCAACGTCCTGACTTTC.

This rearrangement joins TRBV19 to TRBJ1-1; D gene uncertain. The CDR3 runs 14 residues. Germline CDR1 LNHDA, CDR2 SQIVND (reference sequence). Trimming pared 9 bases from V and 0 bases from J, leaving 14 bases between. CDR3 sequence (DNA): TGTGCCAGCCGGGAGCGGCAGTTGAACACTGAAGCTTTCTTT. Protein sequence: CASRERQLNTEAFF.

The chain uses TRBV3-1 and TRBJ2-1, with TRBD2 identical over 7 bases. Looked up from germline, CDR1 is LGHDT and CDR2 is YNNKEL (reference sequence). Germline trimming cut 1 base from V and 9 bases from J; bases unmatched to any gene: 12. The CDR3 consists of 16 residues. CDR3 amino acids: CASSQAWAGPGGEQFF. In DNA, the CDR3 is TGTGCCAGCAGCCAAGCTTGGGCGGGCCCGGGAGGTGAGCAGTTCTTC.

The chain links TRBV6-6 to TRBJ2-5; D call uncertain. V shed 6 bases and J shed 5 bases, with 13 bases lying between them. Germline assignment: CDR1 MNHNY and CDR2 SVGAGI (reference sequence). CDR3 length equals 13 residues. The CDR3 loop reads CASRIPIGETQYF. For the CDR3, the DNA is TGTGCCAGCAGGATTCCGATTGGGGAGACCCAGTACTTC.

The rearrangement joins TRBV5-4 to TRBJ1-2, with 8 bases aligning to TRBD1. The CDR3 has 14 amino acids. Trimming at V came to 2 bases and at J to 6 bases, leaving 6 bases not matched to a gene. Looked up from germline, CDR1 is SGHNT and CDR2 is YYREEE (reference sequence). The CDR3 DNA is TGTGCCAGCAGCTTCTCTCAGGGGGCAGATGGCTACACCTTC. Its translation is CASSFSQGADGYTF.

The rearrangement joins TRBV7-2 to TRBJ1-2, with D uncertain. V was cut by 5 bases and J by 8 bases, with 9 bases left in between. Germline V gene lookup returns CDR1 SGHTA and CDR2 FQGNSA. The CDR3 totals 11 residues. The CDR3 spells CASSLAQGYTF. The CDR3 region has the DNA TGTGCCAGCAGCCTCGCCCAGGGCTACACCTTC. Full variable domain (remainder filled in from reference TRBV7-2 and TRBJ1-2): GAGVSQSPSNKVTEKGKDVELRCDPISGHTALYWYRQSLGQGLEFLIYFQGNSAPDKSGLPSDRFSAERTGGSVSTLTIQRTQQEDSAVYLCASSLAQGYTFGSGTRLTVV.

The chain is built from TRBV6-1 and TRBJ2-5; TRBD1 agrees at 9 bases. V lost 10 bases and J lost 5; bases outside the gene matches: 8. The CDR3 is 13 amino acids. Germline V CDR1 and CDR2: MNHNS, SASEGT. CDR3 sequence: CATGQGTYETQYF. CDR3 sequence (DNA): TGTGCCACTGGACAGGGGACGTACGAGACCCAGTACTTC.

V and J are TRBV11-2 and TRBJ1-3, with D tentatively TRBD1 (6 bases). Germline V gene sequence: CDR1 SGHAT, CDR2 FQNNGV. The V and J ends lost 5 bases and 2 bases respectively, with 22 bases between them. The CDR3 is made up of 18 amino acids. DNA for the CDR3: TGTGCCAGCAGCCCTAAAGGGATAAGACAGGTGCCTGGAAACACCATATATTTT. Protein product: CASSPKGIRQVPGNTIYF.

V usage is TRBV20-1 and J usage is TRBJ2-3; D uncertain. Germline V CDR1 and CDR2: DFQATT, SNEGSKA (reference sequence). The germline V and J ends were trimmed by 3 bases and 0 bases, with 10 bases remaining between them. The CDR3 consists of 14 residues. The CDR3 loop is CSASQASSTDTQYF. The CDR3, as DNA: TGCAGTGCTAGTCAAGCGAGTAGCACAGATACGCAGTATTTT.